Below are 32 T cell receptor beta chains sequenced from a single sample in a study of blood T cell repertoires in COVID-19. The method was immunoSEQ multiplex PCR; TCRdb's version includes in-frame clones alone and lacks a portion of them. The sample yields 140,000 to 150,000 clones, around four fifths seen once. The source material was peripheral blood. These receptors were obtained from a middle-aged woman with active or convalescent COVID-19.

CDR3 residues: CASSQEVGGTGELFF. CDR3 DNA sequence: TGCGCCAGCAGCCAGGAAGTCGGGGGTACCGGGGAGCTGTTTTTT. This chain uses TRBV5-1 with TRBJ2-2, with D possibly being TRBD2 (6 bases). The CDR3 is 15 residues long. Trimming shortened V by 4 bases and J by 5 bases, and 15 bases separated the two germline ends. Germline V gives CDR1 SGHRS, CDR2 YFSETQ.

V usage is TRBV4-1 and J usage is TRBJ1-1, with D possibly being TRBD1 (6 bases). V was cut by 4 bases and J by 1 base, with 10 bases left in between. CDR3 size: 14 residues. Germline V lookup: CDR1 MGHRA, CDR2 YSYEKL. The CDR3 reads CASSRTTGNTEAFF. DNA for the CDR3: TGCGCCAGCAGCCGTACGACAGGGAACACTGAAGCTTTCTTT.

The chain couples TRBV6-5 to TRBJ1-1, with D maybe TRBD1 (6 bases). The germline V gene encodes CDR1 MNHEY and CDR2 SVGAGI. The CDR3 length is 15 residues. The V end was cut by 0 bases, the J end by 4 bases, with 12 bases between. The chain's CDR3 is CASSYSIRGTTEAFF. DNA for the CDR3: TGTGCCAGCAGTTACTCGATAAGGGGGACCACTGAAGCTTTCTTT.

This chain links TRBV2 with TRBJ1-5; D remains unclear. The CDR3 is 13 residues long. Deletions cut 9 bases from V and 2 bases from J, with 11 bases between. CDR1 SNHLY and CDR2 FYNNEI come from the germline V gene. In nucleotides, the CDR3 is TGTGCCAGTCAGCGTGAGGGCAATCAGCCCCAGCATTTT. Protein product: CASQREGNQPQHF.

V and J are TRBV7-2 and TRBJ1-2; 8 bases are a match to TRBD1. Germline trimming cut 2 bases from V and 6 bases from J; bases unmatched to any gene: 14. The germline CDR1 and CDR2 sequences are SGHTA and FQGNSA. The CDR3 runs to 17 residues. The CDR3 spells CASSLFHGQGARDGYTF. CDR3 DNA sequence: TGTGCCAGCAGCTTATTTCACGGGCAGGGGGCAAGGGATGGCTACACCTTC.

The rearrangement uses TRBV5-1 and TRBJ1-2; 12 nucleotides match TRBD1. The length of the CDR3 is 15 residues. Germline CDR1 and CDR2: SGHRS and YFSETQ. With 4 bases clipped from V and 2 bases from J, the junction kept 3 bases outside the gene matches. CDR3 loop: CASSPGTGGNYGYTF. As DNA, the CDR3 is TGCGCCAGCAGCCCAGGGACAGGGGGCAACTATGGCTACACCTTC.

The chain is built from TRBV5-1 and TRBJ1-1, with 7 nucleotides matching TRBD1. V shed 3 bases, J shed 1 base, and the junction held 6 bases outside the gene matches. This CDR3 region has 15 residues. Germline assignment: CDR1 SGHRS and CDR2 YFSETQ. CDR3 DNA sequence: TGCGCCAGCAGCTCGACAGGGAAGTCGAACACTGAAGCTTTCTTT. It yields the protein CASSSTGKSNTEAFF.

The gene calls are TRBV28 and TRBJ1-4; maybe TRBD1 (5 bases). Trimming left V 3 bases short and J 1 base short, with 9 bases between. The CDR3 totals 15 residues. CDR1 is MDHEN and CDR2 is SYDVKM in the germline V gene. The CDR3 loop is CASSFPGGTNEKLFF. The DNA of the CDR3 is TGTGCCAGCAGTTTTCCGGGGGGAACTAATGAAAAACTGTTTTTT.

The gene calls are TRBV30 and TRBJ1-4; D is undetermined. V dropped 2 bases and J dropped 11 bases, with 15 bases sitting between them. The length of the CDR3 is 13 residues. Germline assignment: CDR1 GTSNPN and CDR2 SVGIG (reference sequence). The CDR3 region has the DNA TGTGCCTGGAGTCGTGACTACGGGAGTAAACTGTTTTTT. Translating gives CAWSRDYGSKLFF.

The chain links TRBV30 to TRBJ2-7, with a possible D match to TRBD1 (5 bases). CDR3 size: 14 residues. Germline CDR1 is GTSNPN and CDR2 is SVGIG (reference sequence). The V gene lost 4 bases and the J gene lost 2 bases, with 15 bases spanning the gap. CDR3 amino acids: CAWKIAAGPYEQYF. DNA for the CDR3: TGTGCCTGGAAAATCGCGGCAGGGCCCTACGAGCAGTACTTC.

V and J are TRBV4-1 and TRBJ1-2; D perhaps matches TRBD1 (5 bases). Germline CDR1 MGHRA, CDR2 YSYEKL. The V and J ends lost 0 bases and 4 bases respectively, with 18 bases between them. This CDR3 has 17 residues. The CDR3, as DNA: TGCGCCAGCAGCCAAGATCCCCCCCCGACAGCGCCCTATGGCTACACCTTC. Protein: CASSQDPPPTAPYGYTF.

The rearrangement joins TRBV30 to TRBJ1-2; weak D call: TRBD1 (5 bases). V lost 5 bases and J lost 4, with 14 bases in between. CDR3 length: 13 amino acids. CDR1 is GTSNPN and CDR2 is SVGIG in the germline V gene (reference sequence). CDR3 amino acids: CAWSAVGAYGYTF. As DNA, the CDR3 is TGTGCCTGGTCGGCGGTAGGGGCCTATGGCTACACCTTC.

This chain joins TRBV5-4 and TRBJ1-2, with 7 nucleotides matching TRBD1. The CDR3 is made up of 13 amino acids. CDR1 and CDR2 (germline): SGHNT, YYREEE (reference sequence). V lost 3 bases to trimming and J lost 5 bases; unmatched junction nucleotides: 4. The CDR3 coding sequence is TGTGCCAGCAGCTCGGGACAGCAATATGGCTACACCTTC. Residues: CASSSGQQYGYTF.

This clone was seen more than once but under ten times. One junction end disagrees with the germline gene, perhaps due to a read error. The rearrangement joins TRBV28 to TRBJ1-5; D possibly corresponds to TRBD1 (5 bases). The CDR3 has 16 amino acids. The germline V gene has CDR1 MDHEN and CDR2 SYDVKM. CDR3 sequence: CASNLPADSSNQPQHF. The CDR3 DNA sequence: TGTGCCAGCAATTTACCGGCTGACAGTAGCAATCAGCCCCAGCATTTT.

V is TRBV9 and J is TRBJ2-1; 10 bases match TRBD1. Germline V gene lookup returns CDR1 SGDLS and CDR2 YYNGEE. J was trimmed by 0 bases and V by 2 bases; bases with no gene match: 5. There are 17 residues in the CDR3. The CDR3: CASSVGTGASSYNEQFF. The DNA for the CDR3 is TGTGCCAGCAGCGTCGGGACAGGGGCCAGCTCCTACAATGAGCAGTTCTTC.

The V call is TRBV9, the J call TRBJ1-1; D perhaps matches TRBD1 (5 bases). This CDR3 region has 15 residues. The V end was cut by 4 bases, the J end by 7 bases, with 20 bases between. In germline, CDR1 is SGDLS, CDR2 YYNGEE. The CDR3 sequence: CASSTVSGVEVEAFF. In nucleotides, the CDR3 is TGTGCCAGCAGCACCGTCTCGGGGGTTGAGGTTGAAGCTTTCTTT.

V gene TRBV10-1 combines with J gene TRBJ2-3; 13 nucleotides line up with TRBD2. With 7 bases clipped from V and 1 base from J, the junction kept 17 bases outside the gene matches. From germline, CDR1 is WNHNN and CDR2 SYGVQD (reference sequence). This CDR3 has 20 residues. The CDR3 is CASKSFPILAGGYGTDTQYF. The CDR3 DNA reads TGCGCCAGCAAGTCGTTCCCCATACTAGCGGGAGGGTATGGCACAGATACGCAGTATTTT.

Here the CDR3 DNA reads TGTGCCAGCAGTCTCGGGACAGGCAGAGGGTTCGTAAATGAGCAGTTCTTC. Its translation: CASSLGTGRGFVNEQFF. The chain combines TRBV28 with TRBJ2-1, with TRBD1 identical over 8 bases. Trimming took 5 bases from V and 7 from J; bases not matched to a gene: 16. CDR3 size: 17 residues. Germline values: CDR1 MDHEN, CDR2 SYDVKM. The full variable domain, its missing parts supplied by reference TRBV28 and TRBJ2-1, is DVKVTQSSRYLVKRTGEKVFLECVQDMDHENMFWYRQDPGLGLRLIYFSYDVKMKEKGDIPEGYSVSREKKERFSLILESASTNQTSMYLCASSLGTGRGFVNEQFFGPGTRLTVL.

The rearrangement links TRBV4-2 to TRBJ2-5; D gene uncertain. The CDR3 runs to 12 residues. The V end was cut by 2 bases, the J end by 2 bases, with 3 bases between. CDR1 LGHNA and CDR2 YNFKEQ come from the germline V gene. This chain's CDR3 is CASSQLQETQYF. CDR3 coding DNA: TGTGCCAGCAGCCAATTACAAGAGACCCAGTACTTC.

The chain recombines TRBV6-5 with TRBJ1-5; weak D call: TRBD1 (5 bases). The CDR3 covers 13 residues. V lost 6 bases and J 3 bases, leaving 9 bases between the germline ends. CDR1 and CDR2 (germline): MNHEY, SVGAGI. The CDR3 protein is CASSQGFNQPQHF. CDR3 coding DNA: TGTGCCAGCAGCCAGGGTTTCAATCAGCCCCAGCATTTT.

J is TRBJ2-7 and V is TRBV2; 8 positions match TRBD1. CDR1 SNHLY and CDR2 FYNNEI come from the germline V gene. With 7 bases clipped from V and 0 bases from J, the junction kept 5 bases outside the gene matches. The CDR3 loop spans 14 amino acids. CDR3 nucleotide sequence: TGTGCCAGCATTTGGGACAGGAGCTCCTACGAGCAGTACTTC. This sequence encodes CASIWDRSSYEQYF.

This rearrangement joins TRBV4-3 to TRBJ1-4; the match to TRBD1 covers 10 bases. This CDR3 has 16 residues. Trimming at V came to 4 bases and at J to 6 bases, leaving 8 bases not matched to a gene. The germline V gene has CDR1 LGHNA and CDR2 YSLEER. The CDR3 DNA is TGCGCCAGCAGCCGGACTTCCGGGACAGGGGATGAAAAACTGTTTTTT. Amino acid sequence: CASSRTSGTGDEKLFF.

The CDR3 loop is CASSLWASSYSSYEQYF. The CDR3 DNA reads TGTGCCAGCAGTTTATGGGCTAGCTCATACAGCTCCTACGAGCAGTACTTC. This sequence joins TRBV28 and TRBJ2-7; possibly TRBD2 for D (5 bases). The CDR3 is 17 amino acids. Trimming left V 0 bases short and J 0 bases short, with 15 bases between. CDR1 MDHEN and CDR2 SYDVKM come from the germline V gene. Using reference TRBV28 and TRBJ2-7 for the parts outside the CDR3, the full variable domain is DVKVTQSSRYLVKRTGEKVFLECVQDMDHENMFWYRQDPGLGLRLIYFSYDVKMKEKGDIPEGYSVSREKKERFSLILESASTNQTSMYLCASSLWASSYSSYEQYFGPGTRLTVT.

The V call is TRBV7-2, the J call TRBJ2-7; 7 bases are a match to TRBD1. V dropped 3 bases and J dropped 2; count of bases not matched to a gene: 4. CDR1 is SGHTA, CDR2 FQGNSA, per germline. The CDR3 has 14 amino acids. The CDR3 loop reads CASSFDRVPYEQYF. The CDR3 bases are TGTGCCAGCAGCTTTGACAGGGTCCCCTACGAGCAGTACTTC.

The rearrangement joins TRBV9 to TRBJ1-6; no firm D call. The length of the CDR3 is 14 residues. In germline, CDR1 is SGDLS, CDR2 YYNGEE. V was clipped by 0 bases and J by 9 bases, with 10 bases between them. In DNA form, the CDR3 reads TGTGCCAGCAGCGTAGGTTCTTCGGGTTCACCCCTCCACTTT. Amino acid sequence: CASSVGSSGSPLHF.

This clone was seen more than once but under ten times. This chain uses TRBV7-8 with TRBJ1-5; D is perhaps TRBD1 (6 bases). Germline loops: CDR1 SGHVS, CDR2 FQNEAQ. There are 15 residues in the CDR3. Trimming shortened V by 4 bases and J by 7 bases, and 17 bases separated the two germline ends. The CDR3 loop reads CASSSVGGAGQPQHF. The CDR3 bases are TGTGCCAGCAGCTCCGTTGGGGGGGCAGGGCAGCCCCAGCATTTT.

The V gene is TRBV4-1, the J gene TRBJ2-5; perhaps TRBD1 as D (9 bases). V was cut by 0 bases and J by 5 bases, with 25 bases left in between. This CDR3 is built from 19 residues. From germline, CDR1 is MGHRA and CDR2 YSYEKL. The CDR3 here is CASSQDHGPGTGTRETQYF. The DNA for the CDR3 is TGCGCCAGCAGCCAAGATCACGGTCCCGGGACAGGGACTAGGGAGACCCAGTACTTC.

V usage is TRBV4-1 and J usage is TRBJ1-3; D unclear. CDR3 length: 16 residues. Trimming cost V 3 bases and J 4 bases, with 16 bases left between them. Germline lookup yields CDR1 MGHRA and CDR2 YSYEKL. CDR3 sequence: CASSQGPTDPGNTIYF. The CDR3 nucleotides read TGCGCCAGCAGCCAGGGCCCCACAGACCCAGGAAACACCATATATTTT.

The chain uses TRBV6-6 and TRBJ2-7, with D tentatively TRBD1 (5 bases). The CDR3 has 12 residues. CDR1 MNHNY and CDR2 SVGAGI come from the germline V gene (reference sequence). V lost 6 bases, J lost 12 bases, and 18 bases lay in between. The CDR3 spells CASSSERQGAYF. DNA for the CDR3: TGTGCCAGCAGCTCAGAGAGGCAGGGTGCGTACTTC.

V is TRBV7-2 and J is TRBJ1-2; maybe TRBD1 (5 bases). The CDR3 consists of 14 residues. Per the germline V gene, CDR1 is SGHTA and CDR2 is FQGNSA. Trimming cost V 0 bases and J 7 bases, with 12 bases left between them. This CDR3 reads CASSLAGVKGGYTF. The CDR3 DNA follows: TGTGCCAGCAGCTTAGCAGGGGTGAAGGGTGGCTACACCTTC.

The chain has TRBV5-5 and TRBJ1-6, with D possibly TRBD1 on 6 matching bases. Germline V gene lookup returns CDR1 SGHKS and CDR2 YYEKEE (reference sequence). The CDR3 totals 15 residues. V was clipped by 4 bases and J by 7 bases, with 15 bases between them. CDR3 sequence reads: CASSALGQTNSPLHF. Here the CDR3 DNA reads TGTGCCAGCAGCGCCCTTGGACAGACCAATTCACCCCTCCACTTT.

V and J are TRBV27 and TRBJ2-1, with 8 bases aligning to TRBD1. Trimming at V came to 2 bases and at J to 5 bases, leaving 8 bases not matched to a gene. The CDR3 sequence is 16 residues long. The germline V gene has CDR1 MNHEY and CDR2 SMNVEV (reference sequence). CDR3: CASSLRWGTGNNEQFF. CDR3 nucleotides: TGTGCCAGCAGTTTAAGATGGGGGACAGGTAACAATGAGCAGTTCTTC.